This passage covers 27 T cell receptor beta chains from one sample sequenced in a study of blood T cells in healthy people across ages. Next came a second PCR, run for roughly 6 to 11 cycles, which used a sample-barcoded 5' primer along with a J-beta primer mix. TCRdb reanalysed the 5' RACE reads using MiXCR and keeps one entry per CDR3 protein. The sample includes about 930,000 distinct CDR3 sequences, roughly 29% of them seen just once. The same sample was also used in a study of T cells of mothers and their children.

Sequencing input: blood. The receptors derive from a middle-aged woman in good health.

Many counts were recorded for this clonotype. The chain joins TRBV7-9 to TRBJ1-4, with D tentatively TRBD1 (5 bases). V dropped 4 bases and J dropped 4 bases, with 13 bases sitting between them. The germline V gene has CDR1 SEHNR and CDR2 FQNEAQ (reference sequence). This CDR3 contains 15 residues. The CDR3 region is CASSSTGTRNEKLFF. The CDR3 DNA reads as TGTGCCAGCAGCTCGACCGGGACGCGTAATGAAAAACTGTTTTTT.

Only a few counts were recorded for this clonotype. This CDR3 reads CASSPPPQVWSPYNEQFF. CDR3 bases: TGTGCCAGCAGTCCACCCCCCCAGGTTTGGTCCCCTTACAATGAGCAGTTCTTC. This chain uses TRBV27 with TRBJ2-1; D gene ambiguous. CDR3 length equals 18 residues. With 5 bases removed from V and 4 bases from J, the gap between germline ends came to 24 bases. The germline gives CDR1 MNHEY, CDR2 SMNVEV (reference sequence).

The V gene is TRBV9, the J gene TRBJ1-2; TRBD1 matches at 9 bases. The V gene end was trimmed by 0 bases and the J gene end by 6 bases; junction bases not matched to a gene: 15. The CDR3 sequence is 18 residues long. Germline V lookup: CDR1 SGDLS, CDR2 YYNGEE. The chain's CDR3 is CASSVDMGTGTGKNGYTF. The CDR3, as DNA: TGTGCCAGCAGCGTAGATATGGGAACCGGGACAGGGAAAAATGGCTACACCTTC. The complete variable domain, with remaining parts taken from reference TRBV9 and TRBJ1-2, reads DSGVTQTPKHLITATGQRVTLRCSPRSGDLSVYWYQQSLDQGLQFLIQYYNGEERAKGNILERFSAQQFPDLHSELNLSSLELGDSALYFCASSVDMGTGTGKNGYTFGSGTRLTVV.

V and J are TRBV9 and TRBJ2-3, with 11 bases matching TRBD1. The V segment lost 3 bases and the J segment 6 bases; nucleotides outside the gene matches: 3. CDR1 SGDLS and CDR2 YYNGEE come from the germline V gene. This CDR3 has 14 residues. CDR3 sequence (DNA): TGTGCCAGCAGCGGGACAGGGGGCAGCGATACGCAGTATTTT. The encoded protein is CASSGTGGSDTQYF.

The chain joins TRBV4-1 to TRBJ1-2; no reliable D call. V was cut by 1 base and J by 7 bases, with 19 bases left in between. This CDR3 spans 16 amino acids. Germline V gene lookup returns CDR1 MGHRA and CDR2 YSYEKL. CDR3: CASSQVRPGRNPGYTF. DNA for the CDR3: TGCGCCAGCAGCCAAGTCCGCCCGGGTCGCAATCCTGGCTACACCTTC.

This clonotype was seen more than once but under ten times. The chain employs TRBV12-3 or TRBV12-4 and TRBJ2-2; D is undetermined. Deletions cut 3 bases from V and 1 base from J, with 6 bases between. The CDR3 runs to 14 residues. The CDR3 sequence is CASSLPLNTGELFF. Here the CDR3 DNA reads TGTGCCAGCAGTTTGCCACTGAACACCGGGGAGCTGTTTTTT.

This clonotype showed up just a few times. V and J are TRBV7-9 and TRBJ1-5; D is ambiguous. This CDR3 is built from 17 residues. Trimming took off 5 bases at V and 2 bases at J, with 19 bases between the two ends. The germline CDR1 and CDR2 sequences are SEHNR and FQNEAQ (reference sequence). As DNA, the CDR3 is TGTGCCAGCAGCCGAACCTCGGGAGGCATGGGCAATCAGCCCCAGCATTTT. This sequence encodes CASSRTSGGMGNQPQHF.

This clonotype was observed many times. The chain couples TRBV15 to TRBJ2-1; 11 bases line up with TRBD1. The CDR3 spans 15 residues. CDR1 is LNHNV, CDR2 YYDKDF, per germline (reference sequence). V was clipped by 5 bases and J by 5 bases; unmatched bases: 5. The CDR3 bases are TGTGCCACCAGCGGGGACAGGGGGGTGAACAATGAGCAGTTCTTC. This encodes CATSGDRGVNNEQFF.

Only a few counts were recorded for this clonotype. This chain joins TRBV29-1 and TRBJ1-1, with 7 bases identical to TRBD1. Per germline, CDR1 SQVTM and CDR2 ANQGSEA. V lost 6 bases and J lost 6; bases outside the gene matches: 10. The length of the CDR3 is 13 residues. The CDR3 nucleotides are TGCAGCGTCCTCAGGGACAGTCTGTCTGAAGCTTTCTTT. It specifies CSVLRDSLSEAFF.

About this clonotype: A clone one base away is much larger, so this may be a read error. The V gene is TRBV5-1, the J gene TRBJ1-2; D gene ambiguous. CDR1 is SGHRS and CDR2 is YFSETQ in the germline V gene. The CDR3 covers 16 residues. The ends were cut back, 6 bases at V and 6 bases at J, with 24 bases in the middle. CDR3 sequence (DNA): TGCGCCAGCAAGTGGGAACCGACTCCCCGGGGAGATGGCTACACCTTC. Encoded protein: CASKWEPTPRGDGYTF.

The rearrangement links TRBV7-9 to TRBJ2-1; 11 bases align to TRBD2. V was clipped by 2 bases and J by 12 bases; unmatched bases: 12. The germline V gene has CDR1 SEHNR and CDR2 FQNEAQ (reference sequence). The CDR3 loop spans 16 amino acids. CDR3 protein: CASSLLSETSGDRQFF. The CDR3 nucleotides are TGTGCCAGCAGCTTATTATCGGAGACTAGCGGGGACCGGCAGTTCTTC. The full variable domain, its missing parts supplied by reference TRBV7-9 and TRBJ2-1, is DTGVSQNPRHKITKRGQNVTFRCDPISEHNRLYWYRQTLGQGPEFLTYFQNEAQLEKSRLLSDRFSAERPKGSFSTLEIQRTEQGDSAMYLCASSLLSETSGDRQFFGPGTRLTVL.

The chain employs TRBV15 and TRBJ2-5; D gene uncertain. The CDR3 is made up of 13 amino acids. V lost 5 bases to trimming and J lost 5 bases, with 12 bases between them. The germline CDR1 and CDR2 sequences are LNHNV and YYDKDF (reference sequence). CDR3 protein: CATSRSVRETQYF. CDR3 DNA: TGTGCCACCAGCCGATCGGTCAGGGAGACCCAGTACTTC.

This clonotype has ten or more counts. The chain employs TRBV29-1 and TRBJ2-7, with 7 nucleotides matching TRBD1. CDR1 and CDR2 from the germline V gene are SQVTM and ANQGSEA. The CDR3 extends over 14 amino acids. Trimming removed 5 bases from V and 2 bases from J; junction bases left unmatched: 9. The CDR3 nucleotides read TGCAGCGTTACCCCGGGACAGAGAACCTACGAGCAGTACTTC. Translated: CSVTPGQRTYEQYF.

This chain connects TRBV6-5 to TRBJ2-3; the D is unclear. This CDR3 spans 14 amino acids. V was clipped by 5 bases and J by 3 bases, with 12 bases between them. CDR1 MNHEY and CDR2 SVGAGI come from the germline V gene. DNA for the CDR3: TGTGCCAGCAGTCGCCCCGCCCAAACAGATACGCAGTATTTT. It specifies CASSRPAQTDTQYF.

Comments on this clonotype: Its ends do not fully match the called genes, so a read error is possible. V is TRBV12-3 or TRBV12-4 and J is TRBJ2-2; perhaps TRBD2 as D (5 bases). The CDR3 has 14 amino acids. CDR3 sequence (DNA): TGTGCCAGCAGTTTACGCTGGGTGACCGGGGAACTGTTTTTT. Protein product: CASSLRWVTGELFF.

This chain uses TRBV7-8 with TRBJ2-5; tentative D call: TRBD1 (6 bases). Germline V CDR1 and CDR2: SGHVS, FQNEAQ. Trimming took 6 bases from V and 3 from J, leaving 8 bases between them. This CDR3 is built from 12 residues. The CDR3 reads CASRYREETQYF. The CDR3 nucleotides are TGTGCCAGCAGGTACAGGGAAGAGACCCAGTACTTC.

The DNA for the CDR3 is TGTGCCAGCAGATCCCCAATGAACACTGAAGCTTTCTTT. Translating it yields CASRSPMNTEAFF. The chain is built from TRBV5-5 and TRBJ1-1; the D is unclear. The V end was cut by 5 bases, the J end by 0 bases, with 8 bases between. CDR3 length: 13 residues. Germline CDR1 is SGHKS and CDR2 is YYEKEE (reference sequence).

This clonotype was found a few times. The CDR3 loop reads CASSPRDSTEAFF. Written as DNA, the CDR3 is TGTGCCAGCAGTCCCCGGGACAGTACTGAAGCTTTCTTT. This chain links TRBV27 with TRBJ1-1, with TRBD1 identical over 7 bases. The CDR3 has 13 amino acids. With V trimmed by 5 bases and J by 5 bases, 5 bases remained unmatched. Germline-derived CDR1 and CDR2 are MNHEY and SMNVEV (reference sequence).

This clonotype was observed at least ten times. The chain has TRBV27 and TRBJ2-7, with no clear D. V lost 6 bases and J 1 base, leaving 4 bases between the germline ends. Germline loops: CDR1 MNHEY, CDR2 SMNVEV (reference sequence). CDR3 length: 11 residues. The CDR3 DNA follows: TGTGCCAGCAGGACTTCCTACGAGCAGTACTTC. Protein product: CASRTSYEQYF.

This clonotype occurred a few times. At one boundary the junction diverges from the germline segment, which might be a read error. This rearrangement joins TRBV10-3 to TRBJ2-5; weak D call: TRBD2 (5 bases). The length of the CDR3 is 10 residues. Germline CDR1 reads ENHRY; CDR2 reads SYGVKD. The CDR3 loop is CGDLQEAQYF. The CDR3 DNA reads TGCGGGGATCTCCAAGAGGCCCAGTACTTC.

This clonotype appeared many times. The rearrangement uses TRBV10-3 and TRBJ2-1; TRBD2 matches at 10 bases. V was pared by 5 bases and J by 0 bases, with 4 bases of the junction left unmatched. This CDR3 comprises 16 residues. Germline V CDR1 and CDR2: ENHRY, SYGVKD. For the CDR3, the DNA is TGTGCCATCAGTCAAAGCGGGGGGGCCTCCTACAATGAGCAGTTCTTC. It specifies CAISQSGGASYNEQFF.

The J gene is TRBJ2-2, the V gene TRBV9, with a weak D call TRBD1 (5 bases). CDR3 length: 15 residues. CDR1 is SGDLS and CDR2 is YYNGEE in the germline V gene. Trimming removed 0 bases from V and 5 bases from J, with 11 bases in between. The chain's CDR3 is CASSVGAQGTGELFF. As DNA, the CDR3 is TGTGCCAGCAGCGTAGGCGCCCAGGGAACCGGGGAGCTGTTTTTT.

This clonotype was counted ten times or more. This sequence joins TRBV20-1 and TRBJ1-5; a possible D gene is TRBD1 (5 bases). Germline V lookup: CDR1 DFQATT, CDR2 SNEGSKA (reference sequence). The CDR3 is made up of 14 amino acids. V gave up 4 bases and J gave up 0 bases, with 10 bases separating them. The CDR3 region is CSAIPGDSNQPQHF. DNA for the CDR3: TGCAGTGCTATCCCGGGGGATAGCAATCAGCCCCAGCATTTT.

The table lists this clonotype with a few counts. CDR3 loop: CASSIGQGSTDTQYF. The CDR3 coding sequence is TGTGCCAGCAGCATCGGACAGGGAAGCACAGATACGCAGTATTTT. The chain joins TRBV7-2 to TRBJ2-3; 8 nucleotides agree with TRBD1. Germline CDR1 SGHTA, CDR2 FQGNSA. V shed 5 bases and J 0 bases; nucleotides not matched to a gene: 4. CDR3 length equals 15 residues.

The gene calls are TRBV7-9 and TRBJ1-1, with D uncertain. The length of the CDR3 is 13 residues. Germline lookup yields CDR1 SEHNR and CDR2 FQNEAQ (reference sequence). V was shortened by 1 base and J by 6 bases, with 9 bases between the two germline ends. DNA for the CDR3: TGTGCCAGCAGCTTAGGCAGTCTTCCTGAAGCTTTCTTT. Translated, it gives CASSLGSLPEAFF.

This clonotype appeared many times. CDR3 sequence: CSVGRSGSEQYF. The CDR3 bases are TGCAGCGTTGGACGGTCAGGGTCCGAGCAGTACTTC. The chain is built from TRBV29-1 and TRBJ2-7; a weak D match, TRBD1 (5 bases). Germline CDR1 is SQVTM and CDR2 is ANQGSEA. This CDR3 spans 12 amino acids. V lost 4 bases to trimming and J lost 6 bases, with 13 bases between them.

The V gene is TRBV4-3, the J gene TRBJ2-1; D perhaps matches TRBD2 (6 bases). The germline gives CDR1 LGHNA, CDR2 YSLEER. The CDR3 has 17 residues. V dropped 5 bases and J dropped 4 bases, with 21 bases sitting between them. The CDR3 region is CASSTRVGTPNYNEQFF. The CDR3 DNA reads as TGCGCCAGCAGCACCCGAGTCGGGACTCCAAATTACAATGAGCAGTTCTTC.